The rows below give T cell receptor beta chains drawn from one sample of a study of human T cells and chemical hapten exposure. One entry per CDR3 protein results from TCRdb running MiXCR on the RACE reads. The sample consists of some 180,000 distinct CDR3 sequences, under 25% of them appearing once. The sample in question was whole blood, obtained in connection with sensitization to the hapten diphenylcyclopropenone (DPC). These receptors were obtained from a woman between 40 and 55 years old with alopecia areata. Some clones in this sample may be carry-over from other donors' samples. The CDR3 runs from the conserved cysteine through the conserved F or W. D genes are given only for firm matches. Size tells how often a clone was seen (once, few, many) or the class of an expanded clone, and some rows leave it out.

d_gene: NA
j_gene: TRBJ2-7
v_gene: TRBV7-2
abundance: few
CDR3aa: CASSSQRGSYEQYF
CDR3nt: TGTGCCAGCAGCTCCCAGCGCGGGTCCTACGAGCAGTACTTC

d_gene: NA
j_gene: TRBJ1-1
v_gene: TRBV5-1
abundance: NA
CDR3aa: CASSLDSAAFF
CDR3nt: TGCGCCAGCAGCTTGGACAGTGCGGCTTTCTTT

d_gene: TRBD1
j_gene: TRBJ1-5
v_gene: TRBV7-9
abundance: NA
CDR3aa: CASSLGGQGENQPQHF
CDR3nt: TGTGCCAGCAGCTTAGGCGGACAGGGGGAGAATCAGCCCCAGCATTTT

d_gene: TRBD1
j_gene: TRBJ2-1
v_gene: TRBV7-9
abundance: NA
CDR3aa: CASSFDRGSREQFF
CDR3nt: TGTGCCAGCAGCTTCGACAGGGGCAGTAGGGAGCAGTTCTTC

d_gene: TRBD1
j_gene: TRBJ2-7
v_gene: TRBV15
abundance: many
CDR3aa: CATSRDTGTGLRQYF
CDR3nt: TGTGCCACCAGCAGAGATACCGGGACAGGGCTCCGGCAGTACTTC

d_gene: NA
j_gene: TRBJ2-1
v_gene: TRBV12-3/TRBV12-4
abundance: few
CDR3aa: CASSFGGDYNEQFF
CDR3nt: TGTGCCAGCAGTTTTGGGGGTGATTACAATGAGCAGTTCTTC

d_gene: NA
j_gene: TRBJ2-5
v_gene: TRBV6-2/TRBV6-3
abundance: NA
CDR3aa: CASNQLPGRRTQETQYF
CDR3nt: TGTGCCAGCAACCAATTACCGGGTCGCCGTACCCAAGAGACCCAGTACTTC

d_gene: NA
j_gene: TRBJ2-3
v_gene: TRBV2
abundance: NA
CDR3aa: CASSEAGRKTDTQYF
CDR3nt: TGTGCCAGCAGTGAAGCTGGTAGGAAGACAGATACGCAGTATTTT

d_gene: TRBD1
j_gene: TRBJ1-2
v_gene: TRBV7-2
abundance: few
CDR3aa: CASSLDSVRGQGYTF
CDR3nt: TGTGCCAGCAGCTTAGACTCGGTCAGGGGGCAGGGCTACACCTTC

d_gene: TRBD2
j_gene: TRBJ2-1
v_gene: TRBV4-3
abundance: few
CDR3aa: CASSQDRLASYNEQFF
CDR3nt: TGCGCCAGCAGCCAAGATCGACTAGCGAGCTACAATGAGCAGTTCTTC

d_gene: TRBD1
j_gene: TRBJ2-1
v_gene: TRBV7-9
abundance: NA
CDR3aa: CASSSGDRGSYNEQFF
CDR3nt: TGTGCCAGCAGCTCGGGGGACAGGGGTTCCTACAATGAGCAGTTCTTC